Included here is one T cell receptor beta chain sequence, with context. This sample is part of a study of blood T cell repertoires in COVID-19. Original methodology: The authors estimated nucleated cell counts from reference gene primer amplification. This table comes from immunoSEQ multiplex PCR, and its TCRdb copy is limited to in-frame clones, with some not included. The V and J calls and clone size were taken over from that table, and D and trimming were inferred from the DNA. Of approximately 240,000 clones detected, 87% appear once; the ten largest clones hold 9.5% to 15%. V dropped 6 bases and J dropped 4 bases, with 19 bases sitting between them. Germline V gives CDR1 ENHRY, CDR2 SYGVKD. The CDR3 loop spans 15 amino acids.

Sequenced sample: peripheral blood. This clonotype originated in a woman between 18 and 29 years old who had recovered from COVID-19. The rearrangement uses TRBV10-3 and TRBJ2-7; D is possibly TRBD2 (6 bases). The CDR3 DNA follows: TGTGCCATCAGCGCCCGTAGCGGAGCTAGTTACGAGCAGTACTTC. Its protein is CAISARSGASYEQYF.